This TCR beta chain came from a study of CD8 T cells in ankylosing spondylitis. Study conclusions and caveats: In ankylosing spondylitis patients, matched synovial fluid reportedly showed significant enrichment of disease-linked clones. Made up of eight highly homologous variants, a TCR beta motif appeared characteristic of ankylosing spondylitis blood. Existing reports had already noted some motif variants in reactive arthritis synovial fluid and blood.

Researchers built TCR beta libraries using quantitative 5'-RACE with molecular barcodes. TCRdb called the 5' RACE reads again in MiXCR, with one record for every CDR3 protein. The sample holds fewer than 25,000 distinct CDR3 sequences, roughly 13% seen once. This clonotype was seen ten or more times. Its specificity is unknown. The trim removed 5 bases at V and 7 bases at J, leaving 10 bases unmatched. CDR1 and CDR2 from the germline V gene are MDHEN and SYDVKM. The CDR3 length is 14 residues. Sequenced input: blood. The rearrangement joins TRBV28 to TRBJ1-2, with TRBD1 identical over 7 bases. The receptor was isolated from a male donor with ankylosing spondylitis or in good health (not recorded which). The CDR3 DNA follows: TGTGCCAGCAGTAAAGCCGGGACAGTGAGTGGCTACACCTTC. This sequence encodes CASSKAGTVSGYTF.